This T cell receptor beta chain stems from a study of tissue T cells after allogeneic stem cell transplantation. Study-wide results and limits: Only a limited share of tissue TCRs appeared in blood or spleen.

TCRbeta CDR3 was sequenced at survey depth with template counts. Assay used: immunoSEQ multiplex PCR; TCRdb lists only in-frame clones, some missing. The sample shows about 6,300 clones, approximately 71% of them seen only once. Germline values: CDR1 ENHRY, CDR2 SYGVKD. Trimming removed 3 bases at V and 1 base at J, with 8 bases between. The CDR3 sequence is 14 residues long. This clone showed up just a few times. The antigen remains unidentified. This specimen was tissue from the stomach, taken at autopsy. This clonotype was sampled from a woman aged 18 to 50 with breast cancer. The rearrangement links TRBV10-3 to TRBJ2-3, with D uncertain. DNA of the CDR3: TGTGCCATCAGTGAAGGGATCGGCACAGATACGCAGTATTTT. It translates to CAISEGIGTDTQYF.